The 11 T cell receptor beta chains given below trace back to one sample, sequenced in a study of tumor-infiltrating lymphocytes in oesophageal squamous cell carcinoma. From the PCR reads, TCRdb called clonotypes with MiXCR, one entry per CDR3 protein. The table shows over 10,000 distinct CDR3 sequences, with roughly 47% occurring only once. Sequenced material: normal esophageal tissue next to the tumor. The receptors come from a male donor with esophageal squamous cell carcinoma.

The gene calls are TRBV7-2 and TRBJ2-5; D not certain. TRBJ2-1 explains the end of the DNA better; the J call may be wrong. This CDR3 region has 16 residues. Germline lookup yields CDR1 SGHTA and CDR2 FQGNSA. The CDR3 region has the DNA TGTGCCAGCAGCTTAGTGGCAGGTTCTTCCTACAATGAGCAGTTCTTC. This codes for CASSLVAGSSYNEQFF.

This clonotype was counted many times. This rearrangement joins TRBV5-1 to TRBJ2-3, with 10 bases fitting TRBD1. The CDR3 runs to 13 residues. V trimming: 7 bases; J trimming: 3 bases; junction bases outside the gene matches: 2. CDR1 SGHRS and CDR2 YFSETQ come from the germline V gene. The CDR3 reads CASWTGGTDTQYF. The CDR3 nucleotides read TGCGCCAGCTGGACAGGGGGGACAGATACGCAGTATTTT.

This clonotype has a handful of counts. This could be a read error, since a much larger clone is one nucleotide away. The rearrangement joins TRBV12-3 or TRBV12-4 to TRBJ2-7; D is unresolved. V lost 8 bases to trimming and J lost 7 bases, with 15 bases between them. CDR3 length equals 12 residues. CDR3 in amino acids: CASSPSYNEQYF. The CDR3 coding sequence is TGTGCCAGCTCCCCCTCCTACAATGAGCAGTACTTC.

This chain uses TRBV6-6 with TRBJ2-7; 9 positions match TRBD2. The last part of the DNA fits TRBJ2-1 better; the J call may be wrong. Per germline, CDR1 MNHNY and CDR2 SVGAGI (reference sequence). This CDR3 is 19 amino acids long. This CDR3 reads CASSYAGLAFYSAYNEQFF. As DNA, the CDR3 is TGTGCCAGCAGTTACGCCGGACTAGCGTTTTACTCGGCGTACAATGAGCAGTTCTTC.

This clonotype was seen at least ten times. The chain recombines TRBV6-1 with TRBJ1-1, with TRBD1 identical over 7 bases. The CDR3 is 13 amino acids. Trimming removed 6 bases from V and 5 bases from J; junction bases left unmatched: 6. Looked up from germline, CDR1 is MNHNS and CDR2 is SASEGT. CDR3 protein: CASSQGVLTEAFF. CDR3 nucleotides: TGTGCCAGCAGCCAGGGGGTCTTAACTGAAGCTTTCTTT.

Concerning this clonotype: A much bigger clone sits one base away, suggesting this may be a read error. The chain couples TRBV7-2 to TRBJ2-7; the match to TRBD2 covers 7 bases. CDR3 length: 16 amino acids. Germline CDR1 reads SGHTA; CDR2 reads FQGNSA. The V and J ends lost 2 bases and 7 bases, in that order; junction bases with no gene match: 14. CDR3 amino acids: CASSLPRVVGGNEQYF. The CDR3 nucleotides read TGTGCCAGCAGCTTACCGCGAGTGGTGGGGGGGAATGAGCAGTACTTC. The whole variable domain, remainder taken from reference TRBV7-2 and TRBJ2-7, is GAGVSQSPSNKVTEKGKDVELRCDPISGHTALYWYRQSLGQGLEFLIYFQGNSAPDKSGLPSDRFSAERTGGSVSTLTIQRTQQEDSAVYLCASSLPRVVGGNEQYFGPGTRLTVT.

The V gene is TRBV6-2 or TRBV6-3, the J gene TRBJ2-5; TRBD2 matches at 8 bases. The germline CDR1 and CDR2 sequences are MNHEY and SVGEGT. CDR3 length: 14 amino acids. Losses at the gene ends were 8 bases for V and 5 bases for J; bases not matched to a gene: 10. The CDR3 DNA sequence: TGTGCCAGCTGTCTCGGGGGGGCCTGGGAGACCCAGTACTTC. Residues: CASCLGGAWETQYF.

About this clonotype: This may be a read error, as it is one base from a much larger clone. The genes are TRBV7-6 and TRBJ2-6; D possibly corresponds to TRBD2 (5 bases). The end of the DNA aligns better with TRBJ2-1, so the J call may be wrong. This CDR3 is 16 amino acids long. Germline CDR1 is SGHVS and CDR2 is FNYEAQ. The CDR3 sequence: CASSLVGEGISDEQFF. The CDR3 DNA reads TGTGCCAGCAGCTTAGTGGGTGAGGGCATCTCTGACGAGCAGTTCTTC.

Relative to its sample, this clonotype is medium-sized (0.01 to 0.1%). The chain combines TRBV7-3 with TRBJ2-2; the match to TRBD1 covers 9 bases. V shed 5 bases and J 5 bases; nucleotides not matched to a gene: 6. Germline V gene data show CDR1 as SGHTA and CDR2 as FQGTGA. The CDR3 runs to 15 residues. The CDR3 region is CASSTGTGRTGELFF. The CDR3 DNA reads TGTGCCAGCAGCACGGGGACAGGGAGGACCGGGGAGCTGTTTTTT.

This clonotype has just a few counts. The genes are TRBV5-8 and TRBJ1-3; 10 nucleotides agree with TRBD1. CDR3 length: 17 amino acids. With V trimmed by 4 bases and J by 2 bases, 9 bases remained unmatched. The germline V gene has CDR1 SGHTS and CDR2 YDEGEE. The CDR3 here is CASSPGQGRGTGNTIYF. In DNA form, the CDR3 reads TGTGCCAGCAGCCCGGGACAGGGGCGAGGAACTGGAAACACCATATATTTT.

This clonotype was recorded many times. The chain recombines TRBV27 with TRBJ2-7; 8 bases align to TRBD1. CDR1 and CDR2 from the germline V gene are MNHEY and SMNVEV (reference sequence). The CDR3 is 14 amino acids. Trimming removed 4 bases from V and 2 bases from J; junction bases left unmatched: 4. The CDR3 DNA sequence: TGTGCCAGCAGTTCGGGACAGGAGGCCTACGAGCAGTACTTC. The encoded protein is CASSSGQEAYEQYF.